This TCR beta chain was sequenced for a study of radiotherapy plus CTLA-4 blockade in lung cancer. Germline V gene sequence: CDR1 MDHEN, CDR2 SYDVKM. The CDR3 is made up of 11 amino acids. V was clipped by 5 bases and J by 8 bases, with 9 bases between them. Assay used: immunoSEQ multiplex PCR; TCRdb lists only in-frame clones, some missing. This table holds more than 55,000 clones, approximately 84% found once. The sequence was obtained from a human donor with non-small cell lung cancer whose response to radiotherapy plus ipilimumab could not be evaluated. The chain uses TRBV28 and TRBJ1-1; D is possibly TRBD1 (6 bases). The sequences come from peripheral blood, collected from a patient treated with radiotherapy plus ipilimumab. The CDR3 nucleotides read TGTGCCAGCAGTCTAACAGGGGAAGCTTTCTTT. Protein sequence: CASSLTGEAFF.